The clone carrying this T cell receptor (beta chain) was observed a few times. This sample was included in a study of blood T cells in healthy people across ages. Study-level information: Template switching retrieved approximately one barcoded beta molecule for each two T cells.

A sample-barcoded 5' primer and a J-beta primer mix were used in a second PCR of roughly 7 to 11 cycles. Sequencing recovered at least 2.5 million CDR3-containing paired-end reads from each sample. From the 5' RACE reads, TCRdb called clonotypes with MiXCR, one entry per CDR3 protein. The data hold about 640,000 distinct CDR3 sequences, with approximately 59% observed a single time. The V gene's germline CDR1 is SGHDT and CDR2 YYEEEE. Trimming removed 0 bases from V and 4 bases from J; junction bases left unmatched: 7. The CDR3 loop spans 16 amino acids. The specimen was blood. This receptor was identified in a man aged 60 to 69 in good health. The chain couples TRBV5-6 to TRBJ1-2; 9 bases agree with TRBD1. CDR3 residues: CASSLGDRVRGYGYTF. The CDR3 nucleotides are TGTGCCAGCAGCTTGGGGGACAGGGTTCGGGGCTATGGCTACACCTTC. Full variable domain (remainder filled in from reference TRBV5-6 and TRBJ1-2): DAGVTQSPTHLIKTRGQQVTLRCSPKSGHDTVSWYQQALGQGPQFIFQYYEEEERQRGNFPDRFSGHQFPNYSSELNVNALLLGDSALYLCASSLGDRVRGYGYTFGSGTRLTVV.